This T cell receptor beta chain was sequenced for a study of CD8 T cells in ankylosing spondylitis. TCRdb independently ran MiXCR on the 5' RACE reads; one entry per CDR3 protein. Of roughly 260,000 distinct CDR3 sequences in the sample, about 20% were seen once. Study-wide results and caveats: Reportedly, significant enrichment of disease-linked clones occurred in matched ankylosing spondylitis synovial fluid.

In the case of this clonotype: Its antigen is still unknown.

The V and J ends lost 7 bases and 4 bases respectively, with 23 bases between them. The CDR3 spans 17 residues. The clonotype was recovered from a male donor with ankylosing spondylitis or in good health (not recorded which). The source material was blood, either unsorted or a sorted T cell fraction (not recorded which). This chain joins TRBV12-3 or TRBV12-4 and TRBJ1-3; TRBD1 is a possible D gene (5 bases). Here the CDR3 reads CASTVIMETARGNTIYF. DNA of the CDR3: TGTGCCAGCACCGTAATAATGGAGACAGCAAGAGGAAACACCATATATTTT.